This TCR beta chain stems from a study of T cells after yellow fever vaccination (dated by TCRdb to about 2019). In terms of the full investigation: The SMART-Seq v4 Ultra Low Input RNA kit was used to prepare libraries from fractions with low cell numbers. To follow T-cell clones before and after primary and booster YFV17D yellow fever vaccination, bulk TCR alpha and beta repertoires were sequenced over time. The cohort comprised two healthy male donors, one aged 18 to 30 and one aged 30 to 40 years. Blood was drawn at multiple timepoints before and after primary and secondary immunization, with bulk PBMC replicates and cell subsets isolated. The study at large found these results: After the booster, most clones that had expanded after primary vaccination were detected again (around 97% of CD4 and around nine tenths of CD8), suggesting broad maintenance of memory. A small fraction of clonotypes appeared in both the CD4 and CD8 compartments, likely as a result of convergent recombination. The study included only two donors, which limits how far the findings can be generalized. Computational filtering was needed because FACS-sorted repertoires could contain abundant contaminating clonotypes from the bulk population. Compared with the primary T-cell response, the secondary T-cell response was faster but weaker, reaching its peak on day 5 rather than on day 15.

For sequencing, an Illumina NovaSeq 6000 was employed. TCR cDNA was made using 5'RACE template switching, a step that added a universal primer site and unique molecular identifiers. Priming of cDNA synthesis was performed from both the TCR alpha and TCR beta constant segments. Libraries were amplified in two PCR steps, with sample barcodes and sequencing adapters added in the second step. Sequencing of libraries was performed on Illumina HiSeq 2500 (2x100 bp) or NovaSeq (2x150 bp). Per the original workflow: Demultiplexing of reads and collapsing into UMI consensus sequences were performed with MIGEC, and V(D)J alignment was carried out with MiXCR. Using edgeR on replicate PBMC samples, clonotypes were called vaccine-responding if FDR was below 0.01 and the log2 fold change was above 5 up to day 15. CD4 or CD8 identity was assigned to each bulk clonotype according to whether the clonotype was present at higher abundance in the sequenced CD4 repertoire or the sequenced CD8 repertoire. TCRdb took the public reads, trimmed them with fastp at Q25, ran MiXCR for clone calling and kept in-frame beta chains. Records with the same CDR3 protein are collapsed into one entry carrying the most frequent genes and DNA. TCRdb's processing, not the authors' own work, is the source of the V and J calls. The sample data list about 300,000 distinct CDR3 sequences, and around 9.3% of these were observed just once. Approximately 3.5% of the sample belongs to the ten largest clones.

Reading the label with the study, this specimen's treatment or condition is: live attenuated yellow fever vaccine strain. A standard Ficoll-Paque protocol was used to isolate PBMCs from peripheral blood. CD4 and CD8 T-cell fractions were isolated with Dynabeads CD4 and CD8 positive selection kits. TriZol was used to extract RNA from bulk PBMCs, CD4 and CD8 fractions, and dextramer-positive and dextramer-negative fractions. As for this clonotype: Its antigen is not yet known. The sample holds no much larger clone one base away, and base qualities are not on file.

The clonotype was recovered from a man aged 18-30 years who received the YFV17D yellow fever vaccine. Here the sequenced sample was CD4+ T cells sorted from PBMCs, taken 5 days after the yellow fever booster vaccination.

CDR3 protein: CASSQTGGRSNTEAFF. The bases are TGTGCCAGCAGCCAGACAGGGGGCCGGTCAAACACTGAAGCTTTCTTT. The chain is made from TRBV3-1 and TRBJ1-1, with 10 central nucleotides matching TRBD1. Spanning cysteine to phenylalanine, the CDR3 consists of 16 amino acids. Kept here is only the CDR3 DNA, which spans 48 bases and is read in frame from base 1. Germline trimming amounts to 3 bases on V and 2 bases on J, with 6 as the count of junction bases outside the gene matches. Looking up the germline V gene (reference sequence) yields CDR1 LGHDT and CDR2 YNNKEL.